This TCR beta chain is from a study of blood T cell repertoires in COVID-19. TCRdb's table, derived via immunoSEQ multiplex PCR, lists solely in-frame clones and lacks some. The sample consists of about 140,000 clones, approximately 84% of them appearing once. Sequenced: peripheral blood. The sequence came from a human donor in a cohort sampled during active COVID-19.

DNA for the CDR3: TGCGCCAGCAGCCAAGTAGGGTTAGGGGTTTCGGGCAATCAGCCCCAGCATTTT. Translation: CASSQVGLGVSGNQPQHF. The rearrangement links TRBV4-1 to TRBJ1-5; maybe TRBD1 (5 bases). The CDR3 runs 18 residues. Germline V lookup: CDR1 MGHRA, CDR2 YSYEKL. Trimming pared 1 base from V and 2 bases from J, leaving 18 bases between.